The next 9 T cell receptor beta chains were all read from a single sample in a study of T cells in Graves' hyperthyroidism and ophthalmopathy (dated by TCRdb to the late 2010s). Libraries were made using multiplex PCR. Instrument on record: Illumina HiSeq 2000. The TCR beta CDR3 regions were amplified from the RNA transcripts. The TCR CDR3 was subjected to a first round of RT-PCR using the HTBI primer set and the Qiagen OneStep RT-PCR kit. TCRdb cleaned the public reads at Q25 with fastp, built clones with MiXCR and kept in-frame beta chains. Here each entry gathers all rows of one CDR3 protein and keeps the most common genes and DNA. This sample holds under 250,000 distinct CDR3 sequences; around 26% were observed only once. Together, the top ten hold approximately 32% of the sample. Sequenced material: blood. Receptors originate from a woman aged 40 to 55 with Graves' ophthalmopathy.

CDR3 in DNA: TGTGCCACCAGCAGTGGACAGGGCGCACCCTATGGCTACACCTTC. As protein: CATSSGQGAPYGYTF. The chain uses TRBV15 and TRBJ1-2; 8 nucleotides agree with TRBD1. The CDR3 totals 15 residues. CDR1 and CDR2 (germline): LNHNV, YYDKDF (reference sequence). J lost 4 bases, V lost 3 bases, and 7 bases had no gene match.

The chain couples TRBV6-1 to TRBJ1-2; tentative D call: TRBD1 (5 bases). Trimming removed 6 bases at V and 3 bases at J, with 14 bases between. Germline-derived CDR1 and CDR2 are MNHNS and SASEGT. The CDR3 is 14 residues long. CDR3: CASRVDNSYYGYTF. The CDR3 DNA sequence: TGTGCCAGCAGGGTGGACAACTCTTACTATGGCTACACCTTC.

This clonotype was seen at least ten times. The V and J genes are TRBV27 and TRBJ1-3; TRBD1 matches 7 bases. Germline V gene lookup returns CDR1 MNHEY and CDR2 SMNVEV (reference sequence). The V gene end was trimmed by 0 bases and the J gene end by 5 bases; junction bases not matched to a gene: 4. The CDR3 covers 15 residues. The DNA of the CDR3 is TGTGCCAGCAGTTTATCGGGACAGTGGAGAAACACCATATATTTT. Translation gives CASSLSGQWRNTIYF.

This clonotype showed up many times. CDR3 sequence: CASSLWGLAGEGDTGELFF. CDR3 bases: TGTGCCAGCAGTTTATGGGGACTAGCGGGAGAGGGAGACACCGGGGAGCTGTTTTTT. The rearrangement uses TRBV27 and TRBJ2-2; TRBD2 matches 14 bases. The length of the CDR3 is 19 residues. The V gene's germline CDR1 is MNHEY and CDR2 SMNVEV (reference sequence). V trimming: 1 base; J trimming: 3 bases; junction bases outside the gene matches: 7.

At least ten counts were recorded for this clonotype. V and J are TRBV6-1 and TRBJ2-2; 12 bases align to TRBD1. V lost 5 bases, J lost 7 bases, and 8 bases stayed unmatched. This CDR3 is 16 amino acids long. CDR1 is MNHNS, CDR2 SASEGT, per germline. CDR3 amino acids: CASSRQGQGAVGELFF. CDR3 in DNA: TGTGCCAGCAGTCGCCAGGGACAGGGGGCGGTCGGGGAGCTGTTTTTT.

This rearrangement joins TRBV2 to TRBJ2-5; 7 positions match TRBD1. The junction had 5 bases not matched to a gene; V was cut back by 8 bases and J by 2 bases. CDR1 is SNHLY and CDR2 is FYNNEI in the germline V gene. This CDR3 has 13 amino acids. The CDR3 sequence is CASGRDSQETQYF. CDR3 in DNA: TGTGCCAGCGGAAGGGACAGTCAAGAGACCCAGTACTTC.

V gene TRBV6-1 combines with J gene TRBJ1-2; weak D call: TRBD1 (6 bases). Germline assignment: CDR1 MNHNS and CDR2 SASEGT. The CDR3 is made up of 14 amino acids. Trimming removed 2 bases at V and 3 bases at J, with 10 bases between. The CDR3 loop reads CASSETRGDYGYTF. The CDR3 DNA is TGTGCCAGCAGTGAAACCAGGGGTGACTATGGCTACACCTTC.

This clonotype was seen at least ten times. The V call is TRBV6-5, the J call TRBJ2-5; the match to TRBD1 covers 8 bases. V was clipped by 6 bases and J by 5 bases; unmatched bases: 11. The CDR3 extends over 15 amino acids. Germline CDR1 is MNHEY and CDR2 is SVGAGI. As DNA, the CDR3 is TGTGCCAGCAGCCCAGGGGGCTTCCGTGAGGAGACCCAGTACTTC. It is translated as CASSPGGFREETQYF.

The rearrangement uses TRBV6-1 and TRBJ1-2; D possibly corresponds to TRBD1 (5 bases). Germline assignment: CDR1 MNHNS and CDR2 SASEGT. This CDR3 comprises 14 residues. V lost 3 bases, J lost 4 bases, and 12 bases lay in between. The CDR3 nucleotides read TGTGCCAGCAGTGACGGGGACCCTGGCTATGGCTACACCTTC. It translates to CASSDGDPGYGYTF.